The source of this T cell receptor beta chain is a study of T cell responses to AZD1222 COVID-19 vaccine. As for the study in general: Investigators merged groups given second doses at roughly 4 or roughly 12 weeks. Findings of the study overall: Spike as a whole was targeted by vaccine-associated CD4 TCRs, dominant at 160-218 and 743-854. It should be noted that donors were predominantly white British and more often female, and clonal diversity was possibly underestimated. Repertoires in all cases were sampled only once the peak T cell response had passed.

Looked up from germline, CDR1 is LGHDT and CDR2 is YNNKEL (reference sequence). V was pared by 4 bases and J by 8 bases, with 11 bases of the junction left unmatched. The CDR3 contains 16 residues. Data came from immunoSEQ multiplex PCR; TCRdb stores just in-frame clones and leaves some out. Altogether 100,000 to 150,000 clones are present, 89% being singletons, with the ten largest covering less than 2%. Worth noting for this clone: Its matching antigen is unknown.

Sequenced material: peripheral blood, taken on day 0 of AZD1222 vaccination. The rearrangement links TRBV3-1 (or the pseudogene TRBV3-2) to TRBJ1-4; 9 bases agree with TRBD1. This clonotype was obtained from an adult in good health. CDR3 DNA sequence: TGTGCCAGCAGCCCACCGGGACAGGGAAAGAGGGAAAAACTGTTTTTT. Protein product: CASSPPGQGKREKLFF.